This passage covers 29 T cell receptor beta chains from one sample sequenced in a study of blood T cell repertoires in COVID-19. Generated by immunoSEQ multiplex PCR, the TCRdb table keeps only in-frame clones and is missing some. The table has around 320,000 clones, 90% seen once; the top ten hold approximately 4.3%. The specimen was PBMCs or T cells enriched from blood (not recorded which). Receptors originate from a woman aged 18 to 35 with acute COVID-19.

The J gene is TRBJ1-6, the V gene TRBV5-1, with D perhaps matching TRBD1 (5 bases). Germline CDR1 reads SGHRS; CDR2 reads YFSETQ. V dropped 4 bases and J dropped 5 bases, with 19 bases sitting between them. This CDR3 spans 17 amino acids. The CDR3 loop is CASSPGGQGGNNSPLHF. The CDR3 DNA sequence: TGCGCCAGCAGCCCGGGCGGGCAGGGAGGAAATAATTCACCCCTCCACTTT. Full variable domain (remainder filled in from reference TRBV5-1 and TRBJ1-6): KAGVTQTPRYLIKTRGQQVTLSCSPISGHRSVSWYQQTPGQGLQFLFEYFSETQRNKGNFPGRFSGRQFSNSRSEMNVSTLELGDSALYLCASSPGGQGGNNSPLHFGNGTRLTVT.

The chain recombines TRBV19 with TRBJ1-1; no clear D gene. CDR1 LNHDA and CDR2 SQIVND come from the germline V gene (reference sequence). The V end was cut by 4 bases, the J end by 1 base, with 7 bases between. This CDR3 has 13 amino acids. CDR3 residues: CASSREPNTEAFF. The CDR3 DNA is TGTGCCAGTAGTAGGGAGCCGAACACTGAAGCTTTCTTT.

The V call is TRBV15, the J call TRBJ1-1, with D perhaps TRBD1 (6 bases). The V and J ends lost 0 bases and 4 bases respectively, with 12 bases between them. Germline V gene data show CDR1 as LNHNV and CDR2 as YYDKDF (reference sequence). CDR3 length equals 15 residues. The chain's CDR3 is CATSRDGVRGTEAFF. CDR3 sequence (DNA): TGTGCCACCAGCAGAGATGGCGTCAGGGGCACTGAAGCTTTCTTT.

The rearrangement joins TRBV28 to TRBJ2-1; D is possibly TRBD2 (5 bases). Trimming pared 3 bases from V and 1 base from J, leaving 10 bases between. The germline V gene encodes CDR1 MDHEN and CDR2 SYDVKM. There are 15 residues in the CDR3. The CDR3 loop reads CASSFRGSSYNEQFF. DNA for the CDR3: TGTGCCAGCAGTTTTCGAGGGAGTTCCTACAATGAGCAGTTCTTC. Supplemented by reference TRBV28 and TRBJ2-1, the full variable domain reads DVKVTQSSRYLVKRTGEKVFLECVQDMDHENMFWYRQDPGLGLRLIYFSYDVKMKEKGDIPEGYSVSREKKERFSLILESASTNQTSMYLCASSFRGSSYNEQFFGPGTRLTVL.

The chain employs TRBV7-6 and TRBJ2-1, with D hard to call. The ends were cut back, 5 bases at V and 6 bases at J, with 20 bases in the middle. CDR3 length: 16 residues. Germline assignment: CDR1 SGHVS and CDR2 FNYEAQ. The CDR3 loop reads CASSLAAVSTVNEQFF. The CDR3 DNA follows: TGTGCCAGCAGCCTCGCGGCGGTTTCGACTGTCAATGAGCAGTTCTTC.

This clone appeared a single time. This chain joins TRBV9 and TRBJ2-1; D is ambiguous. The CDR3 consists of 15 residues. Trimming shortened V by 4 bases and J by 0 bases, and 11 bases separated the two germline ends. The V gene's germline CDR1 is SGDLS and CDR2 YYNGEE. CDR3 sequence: CASSLDGYSYNEQFF. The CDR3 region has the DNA TGTGCCAGCAGCTTAGACGGGTACTCCTACAATGAGCAGTTCTTC.

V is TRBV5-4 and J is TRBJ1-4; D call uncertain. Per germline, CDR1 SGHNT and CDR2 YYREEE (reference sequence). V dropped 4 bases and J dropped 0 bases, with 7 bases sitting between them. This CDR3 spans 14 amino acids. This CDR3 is CASSPGATNEKLFF. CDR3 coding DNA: TGTGCCAGCAGCCCGGGTGCAACTAATGAAAAACTGTTTTTT. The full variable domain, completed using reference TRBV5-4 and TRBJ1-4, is ETGVTQSPTHLIKTRGQQVTLRCSSQSGHNTVSWYQQALGQGPQFIFQYYREEENGRGNFPPRFSGLQFPNYSSELNVNALELDDSALYLCASSPGATNEKLFFGSGTQLSVL.

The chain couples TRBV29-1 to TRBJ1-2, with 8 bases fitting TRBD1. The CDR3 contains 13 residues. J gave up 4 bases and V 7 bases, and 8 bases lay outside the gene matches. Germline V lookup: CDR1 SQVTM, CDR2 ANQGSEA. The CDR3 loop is CSAGTGSPYGYTF. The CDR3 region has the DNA TGCAGCGCCGGGACAGGTTCGCCCTATGGCTACACCTTC.

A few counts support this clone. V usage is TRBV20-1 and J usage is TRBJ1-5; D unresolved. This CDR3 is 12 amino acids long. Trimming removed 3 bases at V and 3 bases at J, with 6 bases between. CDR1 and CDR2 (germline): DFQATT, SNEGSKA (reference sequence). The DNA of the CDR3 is TGCAGTGCTAGTGTCCACAATCAGCCCCAGCATTTT. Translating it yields CSASVHNQPQHF.

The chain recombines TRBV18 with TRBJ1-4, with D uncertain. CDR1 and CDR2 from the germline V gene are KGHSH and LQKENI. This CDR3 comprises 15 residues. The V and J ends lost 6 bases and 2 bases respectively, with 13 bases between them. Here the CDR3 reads CASSPSGLTNEKLFF. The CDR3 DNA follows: TGTGCCAGCTCCCCGTCCGGGTTGACTAATGAAAAACTGTTTTTT.

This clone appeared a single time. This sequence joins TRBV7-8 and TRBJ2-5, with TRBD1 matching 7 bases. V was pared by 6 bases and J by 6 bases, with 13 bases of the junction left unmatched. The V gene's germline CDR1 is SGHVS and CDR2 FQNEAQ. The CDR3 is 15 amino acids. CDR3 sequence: CASSPDREFRKTQYF. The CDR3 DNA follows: TGTGCCAGCAGTCCCGACAGGGAGTTCAGGAAGACCCAGTACTTC.

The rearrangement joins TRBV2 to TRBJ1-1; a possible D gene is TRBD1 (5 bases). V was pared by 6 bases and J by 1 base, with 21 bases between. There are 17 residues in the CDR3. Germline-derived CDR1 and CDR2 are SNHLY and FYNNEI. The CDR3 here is CASRRSIGGTENTEAFF. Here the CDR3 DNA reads TGTGCCAGCAGGAGAAGTATAGGAGGGACGGAGAACACTGAAGCTTTCTTT.

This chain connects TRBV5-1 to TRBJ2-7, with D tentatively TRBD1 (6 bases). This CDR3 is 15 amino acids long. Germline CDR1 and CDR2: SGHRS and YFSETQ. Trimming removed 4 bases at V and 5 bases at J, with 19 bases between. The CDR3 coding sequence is TGCGCCAGCAGCGGAATCCTACAGGGTTCGCACGAGCAGTACTTC. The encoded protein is CASSGILQGSHEQYF.

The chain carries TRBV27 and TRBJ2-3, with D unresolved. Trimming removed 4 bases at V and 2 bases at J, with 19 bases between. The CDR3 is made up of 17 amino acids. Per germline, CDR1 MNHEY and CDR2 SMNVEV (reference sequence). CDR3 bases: TGTGCCAGCAGTTCCCACTCCCTCGCGATGATCACAGATACGCAGTATTTT. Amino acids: CASSSHSLAMITDTQYF.

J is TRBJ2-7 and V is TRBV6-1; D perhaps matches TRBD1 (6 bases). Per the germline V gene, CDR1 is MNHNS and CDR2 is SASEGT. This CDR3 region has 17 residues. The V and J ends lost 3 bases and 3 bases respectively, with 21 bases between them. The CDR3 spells CASSDRDTLYSYYEQYF. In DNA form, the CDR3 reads TGTGCCAGCAGTGATAGGGACACCCTTTATTCTTACTACGAGCAGTACTTC.

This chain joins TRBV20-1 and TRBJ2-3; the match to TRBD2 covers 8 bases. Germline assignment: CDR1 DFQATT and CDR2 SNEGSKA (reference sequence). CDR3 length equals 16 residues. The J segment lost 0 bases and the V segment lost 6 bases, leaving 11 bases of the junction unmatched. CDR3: CSASSGMYTSTDTQYF. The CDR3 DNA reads TGCAGTGCGAGTAGCGGGATGTATACTAGCACAGATACGCAGTATTTT.

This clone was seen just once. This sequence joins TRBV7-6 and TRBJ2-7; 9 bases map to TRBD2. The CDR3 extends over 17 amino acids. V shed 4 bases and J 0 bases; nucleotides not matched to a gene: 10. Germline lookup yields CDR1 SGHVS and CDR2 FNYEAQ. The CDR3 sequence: CASSSFETSGDSYEQYF. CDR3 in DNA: TGTGCCAGCAGCTCCTTCGAGACTAGCGGAGACTCCTACGAGCAGTACTTC.

CDR3 amino acids: CASRPGQGHNQPQHF. CDR3 nucleotide sequence: TGTGCCAGCAGACCGGGACAGGGGCATAATCAGCCCCAGCATTTT. The genes are TRBV28 and TRBJ1-5; TRBD1 aligns across 10 bases. In germline, CDR1 is MDHEN, CDR2 SYDVKM. The CDR3 extends over 15 amino acids. The ends lost 6 bases at V and 4 bases at J; junction bases unmatched: 6.

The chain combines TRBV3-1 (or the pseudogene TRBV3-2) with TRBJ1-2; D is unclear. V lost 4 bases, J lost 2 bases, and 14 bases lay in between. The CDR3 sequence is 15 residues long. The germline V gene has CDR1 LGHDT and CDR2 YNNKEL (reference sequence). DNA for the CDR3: TGTGCCAGCAGCCGCGGAGCGGGTGTGAACTATGGCTACACCTTC. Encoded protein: CASSRGAGVNYGYTF.

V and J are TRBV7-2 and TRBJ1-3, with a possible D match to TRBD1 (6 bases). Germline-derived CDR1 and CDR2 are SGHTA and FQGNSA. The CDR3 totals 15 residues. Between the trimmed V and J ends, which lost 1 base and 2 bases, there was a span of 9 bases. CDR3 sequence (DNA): TGTGCCAGCAGCTTAGACAGGGCGGCTGGAAACACCATATATTTT. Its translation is CASSLDRAAGNTIYF.

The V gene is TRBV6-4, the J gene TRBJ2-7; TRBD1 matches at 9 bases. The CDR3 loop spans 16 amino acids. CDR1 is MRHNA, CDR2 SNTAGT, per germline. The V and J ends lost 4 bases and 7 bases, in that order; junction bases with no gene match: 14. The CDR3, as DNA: TGTGCCAGCAGTGGGGATTACAGGGGGCTTAGTAAGGAGCAGTACTTC. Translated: CASSGDYRGLSKEQYF.

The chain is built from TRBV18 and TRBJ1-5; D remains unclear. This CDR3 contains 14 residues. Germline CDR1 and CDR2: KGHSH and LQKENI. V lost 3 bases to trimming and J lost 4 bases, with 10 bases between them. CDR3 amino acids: CASSPAGGNQPQHF. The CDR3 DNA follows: TGTGCCAGCTCACCTGCTGGCGGGAATCAGCCCCAGCATTTT.

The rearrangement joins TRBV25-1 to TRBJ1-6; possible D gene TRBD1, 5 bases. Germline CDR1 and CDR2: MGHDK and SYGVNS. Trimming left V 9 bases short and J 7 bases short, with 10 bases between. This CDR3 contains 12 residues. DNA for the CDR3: TGTGCCAGGCGGGACCCAAATTCACCCCTCCACTTT. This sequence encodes CARRDPNSPLHF.

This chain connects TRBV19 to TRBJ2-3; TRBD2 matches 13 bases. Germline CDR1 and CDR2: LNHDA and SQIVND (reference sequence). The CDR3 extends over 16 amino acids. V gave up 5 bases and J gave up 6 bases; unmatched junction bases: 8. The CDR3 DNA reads TGTGCCAGTAGTCCCCGGACTAGCGGGAGTGGGGATACGCAGTATTTT. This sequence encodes CASSPRTSGSGDTQYF.

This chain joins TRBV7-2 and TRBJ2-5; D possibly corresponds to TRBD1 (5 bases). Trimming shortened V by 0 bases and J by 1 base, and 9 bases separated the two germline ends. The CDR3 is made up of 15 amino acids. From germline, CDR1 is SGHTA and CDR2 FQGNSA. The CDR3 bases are TGTGCCAGCAGCTTAGCTGCAGGGCCCCAAGAGACCCAGTACTTC. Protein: CASSLAAGPQETQYF.

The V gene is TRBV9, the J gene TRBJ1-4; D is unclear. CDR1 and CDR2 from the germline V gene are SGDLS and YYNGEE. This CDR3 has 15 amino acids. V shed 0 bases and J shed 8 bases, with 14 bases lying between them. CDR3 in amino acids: CASSVAGGMEEKLFF. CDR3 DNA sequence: TGTGCCAGCAGCGTAGCTGGAGGGATGGAGGAAAAACTGTTTTTT. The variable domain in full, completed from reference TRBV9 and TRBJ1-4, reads DSGVTQTPKHLITATGQRVTLRCSPRSGDLSVYWYQQSLDQGLQFLIQYYNGEERAKGNILERFSAQQFPDLHSELNLSSLELGDSALYFCASSVAGGMEEKLFFGSGTQLSVL.

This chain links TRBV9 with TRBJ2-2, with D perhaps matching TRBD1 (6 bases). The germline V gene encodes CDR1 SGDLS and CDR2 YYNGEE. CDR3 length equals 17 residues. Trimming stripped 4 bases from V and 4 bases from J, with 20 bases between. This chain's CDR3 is CASSTSGTLGGTGELFF. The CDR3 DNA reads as TGTGCCAGCAGCACCTCCGGGACACTCGGCGGCACCGGGGAGCTGTTTTTT.

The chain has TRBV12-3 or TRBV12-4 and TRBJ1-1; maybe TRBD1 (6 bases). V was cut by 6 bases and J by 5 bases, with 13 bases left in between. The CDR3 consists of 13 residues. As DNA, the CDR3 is TGTGCCAGCAGGACACAGGGAGGGACTGAAGCTTTCTTT. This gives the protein CASRTQGGTEAFF.

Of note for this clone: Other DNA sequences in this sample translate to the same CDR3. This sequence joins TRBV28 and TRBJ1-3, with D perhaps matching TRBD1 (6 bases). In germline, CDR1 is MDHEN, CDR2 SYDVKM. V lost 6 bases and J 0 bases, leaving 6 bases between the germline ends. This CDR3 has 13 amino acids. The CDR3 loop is CASRGGSGNTIYF. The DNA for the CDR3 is TGTGCCAGCAGAGGGGGCTCTGGAAACACCATATATTTT.